This entry features one T cell receptor beta chain sequence. Its antigen is unknown. Primers used in a second PCR of roughly 7 to 12 cycles were a sample-barcoded 5' primer and a J-beta primer mix. In TCRdb, the 5' RACE reads were re-called with MiXCR into one record per CDR3 protein. The table records approximately 1,700,000 distinct CDR3 sequences, about 39% of them present only once. This sample stems from a study of blood T cells in healthy people across ages. Overall study context: Roughly one uniquely barcoded beta molecule per two T cells was captured. Study-wide points: The unknown donor CMV status may have confounded expanded clonotype changes. Getting older went along with TCR beta diversity per million T cells dropping roughly linearly.

This TCR was recovered from a human donor in good health. Material: blood.

CDR3 sequence: CASSQQGGGYEQYF. The DNA for the CDR3 is TGCGCCAGCAGCCAACAGGGGGGAGGCTACGAGCAGTACTTC. V usage is TRBV4-3 and J usage is TRBJ2-7, with D tentatively TRBD1 (7 bases). V shed 2 bases and J shed 3 bases, with 11 bases lying between them. Germline V gene data show CDR1 as LGHNA and CDR2 as YSLEER. This CDR3 comprises 14 residues.